One and the same sample provided the 19 T cell receptor beta chains below, sequenced in a study of long-term antiretroviral therapy in people with HIV. Version v3.0 of the immunoSEQ assay was performed at survey level. Only in-frame clones appear in the TCRdb table, and some are missing; sequencing was by immunoSEQ multiplex PCR. The sample includes about 24,000 clones, roughly 86% seen only once; the top ten take around 6.1%. The sequencing here drew on unsorted PBMCs, taken 4.4 years after starting antiretroviral therapy. The receptor source for this set is a man aged 25 to 45 with HIV.

The chain uses TRBV15 and TRBJ1-1; no firm D call. The CDR3 extends over 16 amino acids. Germline values: CDR1 LNHNV, CDR2 YYDKDF (reference sequence). V was clipped by 1 base and J by 4 bases, with 16 bases between them. CDR3 loop: CATSRVPRPVGTEAFF. CDR3 DNA: TGTGCCACCAGCAGAGTCCCACGCCCGGTCGGCACTGAAGCTTTCTTT.

In its sample, this clone was seen a few times. J is TRBJ2-7 and V is TRBV5-6; the D gene is possibly TRBD1 (6 bases). Trimming stripped 4 bases from V and 5 bases from J, with 25 bases between. The CDR3 consists of 17 residues. The germline gives CDR1 SGHDT, CDR2 YYEEEE. The CDR3 sequence: CASSVDRSGFLQDEQYF. The CDR3 DNA reads as TGTGCCAGCAGCGTCGACAGGTCTGGCTTTCTACAGGACGAGCAGTACTTC.

This chain links TRBV11-1 with TRBJ2-7; D possibly uses TRBD1 or TRBD2 (5 bases each). The CDR3 extends over 14 amino acids. Per the germline V gene, CDR1 is SGHAT and CDR2 is FQDESV (reference sequence). V was pared by 4 bases and J by 3 bases, with 13 bases between. CDR3 amino acids: CASSSGTVNYEQYF. Written as DNA, the CDR3 is TGTGCCAGCAGCTCCGGGACGGTAAACTACGAGCAGTACTTC.

This clone was found once. This sequence joins TRBV5-1 and TRBJ1-1; D is unresolved. The CDR3 consists of 14 residues. The germline CDR1 and CDR2 sequences are SGHRS and YFSETQ. Deletions cut 0 bases from V and 1 base from J, with 7 bases between. The CDR3 DNA sequence: TGCGCCAGCAGCTTGGCGGGGAGGAACACTGAAGCTTTCTTT. Its translation is CASSLAGRNTEAFF. The full variable domain, rest sourced from reference TRBV5-1 and TRBJ1-1, is KAGVTQTPRYLIKTRGQQVTLSCSPISGHRSVSWYQQTPGQGLQFLFEYFSETQRNKGNFPGRFSGRQFSNSRSEMNVSTLELGDSALYLCASSLAGRNTEAFFGQGTRLTVV.

The gene calls are TRBV5-8 and TRBJ2-6; no clear D. CDR1 is SGHTS, CDR2 YDEGEE, per germline. The length of the CDR3 is 16 residues. The V gene lost 0 bases and the J gene lost 0 bases, with 7 bases spanning the gap. The CDR3 DNA follows: TGTGCCAGCAGCTTGGGTTCTCCCTCTGGGGCCAACGTCCTGACTTTC. Amino acids: CASSLGSPSGANVLTF.

V usage is TRBV4-3 and J usage is TRBJ2-1, with D perhaps matching TRBD2 (6 bases). Deletions cut 0 bases from V and 6 bases from J, with 21 bases between. The CDR3 is made up of 18 amino acids. Germline V gene lookup returns CDR1 LGHNA and CDR2 YSLEER. This chain's CDR3 is CASSQEISLAVRGNEQFF. The CDR3 DNA follows: TGCGCCAGCAGCCAAGAAATATCACTAGCCGTCCGAGGCAATGAGCAGTTCTTC.

The chain has TRBV5-5 and TRBJ1-1, with D perhaps matching TRBD1 (5 bases). V lost 2 bases and J 2 bases, leaving 10 bases between the germline ends. In germline, CDR1 is SGHKS, CDR2 YYEKEE (reference sequence). This CDR3 spans 14 amino acids. CDR3 residues: CASSFQTENTEAFF. The DNA of the CDR3 is TGTGCCAGCAGCTTCCAGACAGAAAACACTGAAGCTTTCTTT.

This clone was observed a few times. The chain combines TRBV19 with TRBJ1-2; D is unclear. The CDR3 sequence is 13 residues long. V lost 5 bases and J lost 3, with 10 bases in between. Germline values: CDR1 LNHDA, CDR2 SQIVND (reference sequence). The CDR3 spells CASSSQTYYGYTF. CDR3 sequence (DNA): TGTGCCAGTAGTTCCCAGACCTACTATGGCTACACCTTC.

In its sample, this clone was seen a few times. V is TRBV14 and J is TRBJ2-7; D not certain. The length of the CDR3 is 13 residues. Germline-derived CDR1 and CDR2 are SGHDN and FVKESK. V was cut by 3 bases and J by 3 bases, with 9 bases left in between. The DNA of the CDR3 is TGTGCCAGCAGCCATTTACGGTTCTACGAGCAGTACTTC. Its protein is CASSHLRFYEQYF.

The chain carries TRBV15 and TRBJ2-1, with a possible D match to TRBD1 (5 bases). Germline lookup yields CDR1 LNHNV and CDR2 YYDKDF (reference sequence). Between the trimmed V and J ends, which lost 0 bases and 0 bases, there was a span of 9 bases. The length of the CDR3 is 16 residues. For the CDR3, the DNA is TGTGCCACCAGCAGAGATCTAGACAGCTCCTACAATGAGCAGTTCTTC. Encoded protein: CATSRDLDSSYNEQFF. The full variable domain, its missing parts supplied by reference TRBV15 and TRBJ2-1, is DAMVIQNPRYQVTQFGKPVTLSCSQTLNHNVMYWYQQKSSQAPKLLFHYYDKDFNNEADTPDNFQSRRPNTSFCFLDIRSPGLGDTAMYLCATSRDLDSSYNEQFFGPGTRLTVL.

This rearrangement joins TRBV27 to TRBJ2-2; tentative D call: TRBD2 (6 bases). The V and J ends lost 3 bases and 4 bases respectively, with 12 bases between them. Germline lookup yields CDR1 MNHEY and CDR2 SMNVEV (reference sequence). There are 15 residues in the CDR3. The CDR3 nucleotides are TGTGCCAGCAGTTTCTCATTGGGAGGCACCGGGGAGCTGTTTTTT. Amino acid sequence: CASSFSLGGTGELFF.

The chain is built from TRBV19 and TRBJ1-2; D might be TRBD1 (5 bases). This CDR3 has 15 residues. The germline V gene has CDR1 LNHDA and CDR2 SQIVND (reference sequence). Trimming took off 3 bases at V and 2 bases at J, with 13 bases between the two ends. In nucleotides, the CDR3 is TGTGCCAGTAGTATGGAATTGGGACGGAACTATGGCTACACCTTC. As protein: CASSMELGRNYGYTF.

V and J are TRBV5-8 and TRBJ1-5; a weak D match, TRBD1 (5 bases). V lost 0 bases and J lost 3, with 10 bases in between. Germline V CDR1 and CDR2: SGHTS, YDEGEE. The CDR3 extends over 15 amino acids. The CDR3 sequence is CASSLGGTLNQPQHF. The CDR3 DNA follows: TGTGCCAGCAGCTTGGGGGGGACCCTCAATCAGCCCCAGCATTTT.

This sequence joins TRBV10-3 and TRBJ1-1; D unresolved. With 3 bases removed from V and 1 base from J, the gap between germline ends came to 3 bases. The CDR3 is made up of 12 amino acids. The V gene's germline CDR1 is ENHRY and CDR2 SYGVKD. The DNA for the CDR3 is TGTGCCATCAGTGACGGGAACACTGAAGCTTTCTTT. Residues: CAISDGNTEAFF.

The chain is built from TRBV5-6 and TRBJ1-1, with 7 bases fitting TRBD1. V was clipped by 1 base and J by 8 bases; unmatched bases: 2. The CDR3 is 12 residues long. Germline V gene sequence: CDR1 SGHDT, CDR2 YYEEEE. The CDR3 protein is CASSLIRGEAFF. CDR3 bases: TGTGCCAGCAGCTTGATCAGGGGGGAAGCTTTCTTT.

V gene TRBV19 combines with J gene TRBJ1-1; D perhaps matches TRBD1 (5 bases). Trimming took 5 bases from V and 4 from J, leaving 11 bases between them. The CDR3 consists of 13 residues. Germline V gene sequence: CDR1 LNHDA, CDR2 SQIVND (reference sequence). CDR3 region: CASSWPGTTEAFF. The CDR3 DNA reads as TGTGCCAGTAGTTGGCCTGGGACCACTGAAGCTTTCTTT.

This clone was seen only once. As DNA, the CDR3 is TGTGCCAGCAGCTTAGTGGGTAAACGATCCGAGCAGTACTTC. It yields the protein CASSLVGKRSEQYF. The V gene is TRBV7-2, the J gene TRBJ2-7; D remains unclear. Per germline, CDR1 SGHTA and CDR2 FQGNSA. Trimming shortened V by 1 base and J by 6 bases, and 13 bases separated the two germline ends. The CDR3 sequence is 14 residues long.

The chain carries TRBV28 and TRBJ1-4; D is unclear. V was shortened by 3 bases and J by 0 bases, with 8 bases between the two germline ends. CDR3 size: 15 residues. CDR1 MDHEN and CDR2 SYDVKM come from the germline V gene. The DNA for the CDR3 is TGTGCCAGCAGTTTGCGACGGGCAACTAATGAAAAACTGTTTTTT. Amino acid sequence: CASSLRRATNEKLFF.

V is TRBV19 and J is TRBJ1-6, with D perhaps matching TRBD1 (5 bases). V gave up 3 bases and J gave up 9 bases, with 12 bases separating them. CDR1 and CDR2 (germline): LNHDA, SQIVND (reference sequence). There are 14 residues in the CDR3. The CDR3 nucleotides read TGTGCCAGTAGTATGATCTCCAGGGCTTCACCCCTCCACTTT. It specifies CASSMISRASPLHF.